This record covers a single T cell receptor (beta chain). Its specificity is unknown. Only in-frame clones appear in the TCRdb table, and some are missing; sequencing was by immunoSEQ multiplex PCR. The sample shows 30,000 to 40,000 clones, 65% to 80% of them seen only once. The CDR3 loop spans 12 amino acids. Deletions cut 0 bases from V and 2 bases from J, with 1 base between. Per germline, CDR1 SGDLS and CDR2 YYNGEE. The sample originates from a study of OX40 agonist ivuxolimab in advanced cancers. Findings and limits, study-wide: Dose levels from 0.1 to 3.0 mg/kg saw CD4+ and CD8+ blood T cells expand clonally by week 6.

The rearrangement uses TRBV9 and TRBJ2-3; D not certain. This receptor was obtained from an adult with an advanced solid tumor such as melanoma, head and neck, liver or kidney cancer. Here the sequenced sample was CD4+ or CD8+ T cells sorted from blood, taken in a trial of the OX40 agonist ivuxolimab. The DNA of the CDR3 is TGTGCCAGCAGCGTAGTCACAGATACGCAGTATTTT. Residues: CASSVVTDTQYF.